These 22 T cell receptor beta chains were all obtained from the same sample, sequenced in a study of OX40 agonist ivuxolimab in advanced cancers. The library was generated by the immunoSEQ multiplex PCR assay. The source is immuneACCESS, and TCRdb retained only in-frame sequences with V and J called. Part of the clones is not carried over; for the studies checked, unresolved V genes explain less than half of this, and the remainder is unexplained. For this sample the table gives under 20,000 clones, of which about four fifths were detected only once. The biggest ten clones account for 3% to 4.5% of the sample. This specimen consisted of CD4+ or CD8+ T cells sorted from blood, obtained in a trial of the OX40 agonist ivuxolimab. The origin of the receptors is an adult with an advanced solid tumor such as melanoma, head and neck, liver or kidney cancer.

CDR3: CASSLEPGGNEQYF. The CDR3 region has the DNA TGTGCCAGCAGCTTAGAGCCGGGAGGCAACGAGCAGTACTTC. The chain joins TRBV11-2 to TRBJ2-7; 7 bases align to TRBD2. In germline, CDR1 is SGHAT, CDR2 FQNNGV. Trimming at V came to 0 bases and at J to 5 bases, leaving 4 bases not matched to a gene. The CDR3 runs to 14 residues.

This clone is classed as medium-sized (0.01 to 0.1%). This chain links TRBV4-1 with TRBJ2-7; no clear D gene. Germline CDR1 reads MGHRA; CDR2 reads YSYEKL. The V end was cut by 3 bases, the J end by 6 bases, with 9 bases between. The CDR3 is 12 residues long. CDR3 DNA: TGCGCCAGCAGCCAGATATCCGGCGAGCAGTACTTC. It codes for CASSQISGEQYF.

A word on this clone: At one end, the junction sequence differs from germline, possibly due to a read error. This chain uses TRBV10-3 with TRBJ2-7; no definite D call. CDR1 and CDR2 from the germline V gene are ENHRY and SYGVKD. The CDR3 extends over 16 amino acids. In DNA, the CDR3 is TGTGCCACCCAGCTTGAGCTCCTCATTGCCTCCCACGAGCAGTACTTC. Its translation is CATQLELLIASHEQYF.

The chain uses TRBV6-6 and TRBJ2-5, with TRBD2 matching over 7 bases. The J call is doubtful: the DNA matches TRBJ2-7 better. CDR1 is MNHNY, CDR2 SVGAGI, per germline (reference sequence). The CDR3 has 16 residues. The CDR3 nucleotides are TGTGCCAGCAGTTACTCGGGAAGCGGGGCCTCCTACGAGCAGTACTTC. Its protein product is CASSYSGSGASYEQYF.

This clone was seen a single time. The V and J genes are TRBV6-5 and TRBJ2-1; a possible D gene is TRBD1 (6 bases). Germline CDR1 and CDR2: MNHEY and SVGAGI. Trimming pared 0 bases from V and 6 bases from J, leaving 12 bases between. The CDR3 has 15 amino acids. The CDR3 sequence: CASSYSYRVGNEQFF. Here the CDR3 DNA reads TGTGCCAGCAGTTACTCGTACAGGGTAGGCAATGAGCAGTTCTTC.

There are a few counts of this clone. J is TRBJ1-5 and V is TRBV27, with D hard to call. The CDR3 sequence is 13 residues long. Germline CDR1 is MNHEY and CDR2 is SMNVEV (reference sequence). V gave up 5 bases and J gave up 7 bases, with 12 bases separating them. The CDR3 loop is CASSKTGRQPQHF. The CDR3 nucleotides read TGTGCCAGCAGTAAAACCGGTCGGCAGCCCCAGCATTTT.

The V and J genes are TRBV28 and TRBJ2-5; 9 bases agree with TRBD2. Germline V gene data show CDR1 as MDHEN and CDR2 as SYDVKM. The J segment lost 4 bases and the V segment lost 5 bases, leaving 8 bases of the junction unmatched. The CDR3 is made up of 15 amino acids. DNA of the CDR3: TGTGCCAGCAGTCCCGGGACTAGCTGGGGAGAGACCCAGTACTTC. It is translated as CASSPGTSWGETQYF.

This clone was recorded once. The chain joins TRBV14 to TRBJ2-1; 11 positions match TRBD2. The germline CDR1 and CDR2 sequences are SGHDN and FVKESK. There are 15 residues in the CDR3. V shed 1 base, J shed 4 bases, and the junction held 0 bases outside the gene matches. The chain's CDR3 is CASSQVAGGYNEQFF. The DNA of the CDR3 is TGTGCCAGCAGCCAAGTAGCGGGAGGGTACAATGAGCAGTTCTTC.

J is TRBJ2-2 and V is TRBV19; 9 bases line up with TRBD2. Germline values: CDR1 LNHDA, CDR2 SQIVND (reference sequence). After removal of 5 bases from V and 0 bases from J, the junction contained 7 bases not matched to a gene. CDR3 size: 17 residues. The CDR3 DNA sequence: TGTGCCAGTAGTCGACTAGCGGAAGTCACGAACACCGGGGAGCTGTTTTTT. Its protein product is CASSRLAEVTNTGELFF.

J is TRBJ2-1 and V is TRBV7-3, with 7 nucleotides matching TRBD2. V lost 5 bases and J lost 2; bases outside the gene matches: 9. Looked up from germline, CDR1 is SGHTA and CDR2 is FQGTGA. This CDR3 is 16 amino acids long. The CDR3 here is CASSPSSGKTYNEQFF. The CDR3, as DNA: TGTGCCAGCAGCCCCTCCAGCGGGAAAACCTACAATGAGCAGTTCTTC. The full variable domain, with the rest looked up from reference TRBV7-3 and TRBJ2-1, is GAGVSQTPSNKVTEKGKYVELRCDPISGHTALYWYRQSLGQGPEFLIYFQGTGAADDSGLPNDRFFAVRPEGSVSTLKIQRTERGDSAVYLCASSPSSGKTYNEQFFGPGTRLTVL.

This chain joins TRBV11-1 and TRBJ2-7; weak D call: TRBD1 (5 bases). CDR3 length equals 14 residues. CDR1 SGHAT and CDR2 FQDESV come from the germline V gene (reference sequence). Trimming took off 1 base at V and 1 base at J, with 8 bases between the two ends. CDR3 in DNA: TGTGCCAGCAGCTTAGGCAGGGTGTCCTACGAGCAGTACTTC. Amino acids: CASSLGRVSYEQYF.

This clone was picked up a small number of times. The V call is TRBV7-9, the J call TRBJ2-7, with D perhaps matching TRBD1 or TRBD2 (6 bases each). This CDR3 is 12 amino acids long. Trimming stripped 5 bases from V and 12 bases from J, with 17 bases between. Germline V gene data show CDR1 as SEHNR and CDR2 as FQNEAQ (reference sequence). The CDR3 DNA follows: TGTGCCAGCAGCAAAACTGGCGGGACACGGTACTTC. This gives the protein CASSKTGGTRYF.

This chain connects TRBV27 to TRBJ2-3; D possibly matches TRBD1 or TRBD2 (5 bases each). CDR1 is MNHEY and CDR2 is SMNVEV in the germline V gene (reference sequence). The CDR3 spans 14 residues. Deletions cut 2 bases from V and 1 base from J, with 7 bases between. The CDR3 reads CASSLQGGTDTQYF. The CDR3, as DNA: TGTGCCAGCAGTTTACAGGGAGGCACAGATACGCAGTATTTT.

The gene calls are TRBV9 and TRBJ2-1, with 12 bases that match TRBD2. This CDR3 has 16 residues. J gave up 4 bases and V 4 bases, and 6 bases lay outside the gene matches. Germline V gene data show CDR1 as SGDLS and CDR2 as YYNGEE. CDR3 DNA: TGTGCCAGCAGCCCAAGACTAGCGGGAGAGTACAATGAGCAGTTCTTC. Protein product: CASSPRLAGEYNEQFF. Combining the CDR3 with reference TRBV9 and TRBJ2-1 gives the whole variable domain DSGVTQTPKHLITATGQRVTLRCSPRSGDLSVYWYQQSLDQGLQFLIQYYNGEERAKGNILERFSAQQFPDLHSELNLSSLELGDSALYFCASSPRLAGEYNEQFFGPGTRLTVL.

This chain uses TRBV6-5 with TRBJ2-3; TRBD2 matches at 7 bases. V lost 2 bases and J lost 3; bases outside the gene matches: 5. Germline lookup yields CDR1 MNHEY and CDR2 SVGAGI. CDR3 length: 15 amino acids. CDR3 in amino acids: CASSYGTSATDTQYF. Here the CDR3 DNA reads TGTGCCAGCAGTTACGGAACTAGCGCGACAGATACGCAGTATTTT.

The CDR3 sequence: CASSMEIGTQYF. Here the CDR3 DNA reads TGTGCCAGCAGCATGGAGATAGGTACGCAGTATTTT. J is TRBJ2-3 and V is TRBV7-3; D is ambiguous. CDR1 is SGHTA, CDR2 FQGTGA, per germline. With 5 bases removed from V and 8 bases from J, the gap between germline ends came to 11 bases. The CDR3 sequence is 12 residues long.

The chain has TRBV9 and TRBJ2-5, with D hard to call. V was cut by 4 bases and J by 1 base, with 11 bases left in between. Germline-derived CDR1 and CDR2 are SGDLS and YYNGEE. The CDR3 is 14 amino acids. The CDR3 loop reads CASSPDGFQETQYF. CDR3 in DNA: TGTGCCAGCAGCCCGGACGGATTCCAAGAGACCCAGTACTTC.

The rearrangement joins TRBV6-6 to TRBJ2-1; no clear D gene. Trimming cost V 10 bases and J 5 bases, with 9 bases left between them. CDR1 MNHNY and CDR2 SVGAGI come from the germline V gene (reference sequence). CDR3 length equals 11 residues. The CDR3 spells CATRRDNEQFF. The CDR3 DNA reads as TGTGCCACCAGAAGGGACAATGAGCAGTTCTTC.

DNA for the CDR3: TGTGCCAGCAGTTACTCGAATCCTCCATTCTCCTACGAGCAGTACTTC. This sequence encodes CASSYSNPPFSYEQYF. The chain uses TRBV6-6 and TRBJ2-5; unclear D gene. The J call could be wrong; TRBJ2-7 is a better fit for the DNA end. This CDR3 has 16 residues. CDR1 is MNHNY, CDR2 SVGAGI, per germline (reference sequence).

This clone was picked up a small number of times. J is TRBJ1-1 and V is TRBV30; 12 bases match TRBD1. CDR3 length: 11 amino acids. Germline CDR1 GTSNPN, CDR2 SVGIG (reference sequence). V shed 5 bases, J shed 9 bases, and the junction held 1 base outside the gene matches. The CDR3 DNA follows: TGTGCCTGGGGGGACAGGGGGCAAGCTTTCTTT. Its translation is CAWGDRGQAFF.

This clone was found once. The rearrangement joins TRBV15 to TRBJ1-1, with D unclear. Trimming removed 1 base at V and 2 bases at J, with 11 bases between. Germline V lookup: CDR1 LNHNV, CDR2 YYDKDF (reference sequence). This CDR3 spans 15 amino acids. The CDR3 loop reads CATSRVAGDNTEAFF. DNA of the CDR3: TGTGCCACCAGCAGAGTGGCAGGCGATAACACTGAAGCTTTCTTT.

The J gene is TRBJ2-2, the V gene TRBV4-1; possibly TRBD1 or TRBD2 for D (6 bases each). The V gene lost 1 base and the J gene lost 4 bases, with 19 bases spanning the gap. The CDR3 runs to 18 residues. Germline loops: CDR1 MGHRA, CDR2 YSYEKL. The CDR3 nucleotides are TGCGCCAGCAGCCAAGTTCGACGGGGGCCGCTTGGCACCGGGGAGCTGTTTTTT. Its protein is CASSQVRRGPLGTGELFF.